These T cell receptor beta chains were read from a single sample in a study of cytotoxic CD8 clonotypes in ibrutinib-treated CLL. The repertoire was sequenced with immunoSEQ multiplex PCR; TCRdb's copy has only in-frame clones and lacks some. Of 150,000 to 250,000 clones in the sample, over 60% were seen once. This material consisted of PBMCs, taken after 24 months of ibrutinib treatment. These receptor sequences come from a human donor with chronic lymphocytic leukemia. CDR3s include the opening cysteine and the closing phenylalanine or tryptophan. A D gene is named only where the DNA matches it firmly. Clone size appears in some rows only: once, few, many, or a class for an expanded clone.

V: TRBV19
J: TRBJ1-5
size: NA
D: TRBD1
CDR3: CATVSSGQGAGQPQHF
DNA: TGTGCCACCGTATCGTCGGGACAGGGGGCAGGTCAGCCCCAGCATTTT

V: TRBV7-6
J: TRBJ2-1
size: NA
D: NA
CDR3: CASSPAAAYNEQFF
DNA: TGTGCCAGCAGCCCTGCAGCGGCCTACAATGAGCAGTTCTTC

V: TRBV5-1
J: TRBJ1-1
size: NA
D: NA
CDR3: CASSHGGSSNSVNTEAFF
DNA: TGCGCCAGCAGCCACGGAGGGAGCTCAAATTCGGTGAACACTGAAGCTTTCTTT

V: TRBV5-6
J: TRBJ2-7
size: NA
D: TRBD2
CDR3: CASSGGTREYEQYF
DNA: TGTGCCAGCAGCGGCGGGACTAGGGAGTACGAGCAGTACTTC

V: TRBV23-1
J: TRBJ2-7
size: NA
D: NA
CDR3: CASSQIQQGRDGEQYF
DNA: TGCGCCAGCAGTCAAATTCAACAGGGGCGGGATGGGGAGCAGTACTTC

V: TRBV7-8
J: TRBJ2-1
size: once
D: NA
CDR3: CASSLVTGIRYSYNEQFF
DNA: TGTGCCAGCAGCTTAGTAACGGGTATACGCTACTCCTACAATGAGCAGTTCTTC

V: TRBV11-2
J: TRBJ2-2
size: NA
D: TRBD2
CDR3: CASSLLSGRNTGELFF
DNA: TGTGCCAGCAGCTTATTGAGCGGGAGGAACACCGGGGAGCTGTTTTTT

V: TRBV18
J: TRBJ2-3
size: NA
D: TRBD2
CDR3: CASSPGLAGTTDTQYF
DNA: TGTGCCAGCTCACCGGGGCTAGCGGGGACCACAGATACGCAGTATTTT

V: TRBV20-1
J: TRBJ1-2
size: NA
D: NA
CDR3: CSERWGYGYTF
DNA: TGCAGTGAGAGGTGGGGGTATGGCTACACCTTC

V: TRBV7-9
J: TRBJ2-5
size: NA
D: NA
CDR3: CASSLLREQETQYF
DNA: TGTGCCAGCAGCTTGTTGCGGGAACAAGAGACCCAGTACTTC

V: TRBV7-9
J: TRBJ2-3
size: few
D: NA
CDR3: CASSLMGGPTDTQYF
DNA: TGTGCCAGCAGCTTAATGGGGGGCCCCACAGATACGCAGTATTTT

V: TRBV18
J: TRBJ2-3
size: once
D: TRBD2
CDR3: CASSPGLAGTEDTQYF
DNA: TGTGCCAGCTCACCGGGACTAGCGGGAACGGAAGATACGCAGTATTTT

V: TRBV18
J: TRBJ2-7
size: few
D: NA
CDR3: CASSPPFGRAEQYF
DNA: TGTGCCAGCTCACCACCGTTCGGCCGTGCTGAGCAGTACTTC

V: TRBV4-3
J: TRBJ2-7
size: NA
D: TRBD2
CDR3: CASSQAPGLAYEQYF
DNA: TGCGCCAGCAGCCAAGCGCCGGGACTAGCCTACGAGCAGTACTTC

V: TRBV5-4
J: TRBJ2-3
size: few
D: NA
CDR3: CASSLSPSTTDTQYF
DNA: TGTGCCAGCAGCTTGTCGCCTAGCACCACAGATACGCAGTATTTT

V: TRBV9
J: TRBJ2-7
size: NA
D: NA
CDR3: CASTREPKGGVYEQYF
DNA: TGTGCCAGCACCCGTGAGCCAAAGGGAGGAGTTTACGAGCAGTACTTC

V: TRBV7-3
J: TRBJ2-3
size: NA
D: NA
CDR3: CASSLGSFRDTQYF
DNA: TGTGCCAGCAGCTTAGGGTCATTTCGGGATACGCAGTATTTT

V: TRBV14
J: TRBJ2-5
size: NA
D: TRBD1
CDR3: CASSEFGQGFLETQYF
DNA: TGTGCCAGCAGCGAGTTCGGACAGGGGTTTTTGGAGACCCAGTACTTC

V: TRBV27
J: TRBJ2-7
size: few
D: TRBD1
CDR3: CASSLWGTGREQYF
DNA: TGTGCCAGCAGTTTATGGGGGACAGGACGCGAGCAGTACTTC

V: TRBV9
J: TRBJ1-2
size: NA
D: NA
CDR3: CASSQYYGYTF
DNA: TGTGCCAGCAGCCAGTACTATGGCTACACCTTC

V: TRBV11-2
J: TRBJ1-5
size: many
D: NA
CDR3: CASSSRSRGNQPQHF
DNA: TGTGCCAGCAGCTCCCGTTCTCGGGGCAATCAGCCCCAGCATTTT

V: TRBV6-5
J: TRBJ1-5
size: NA
D: NA
CDR3: CASSYTGFGNQPQHF
DNA: TGTGCCAGCAGTTACACAGGGTTTGGCAATCAGCCCCAGCATTTT

V: TRBV5-6
J: TRBJ1-2
size: once
D: TRBD1
CDR3: CASSLWFGQGAYGYTF
DNA: TGTGCCAGCAGCTTATGGTTTGGACAGGGTGCCTATGGCTACACCTTC

V: TRBV29-1
J: TRBJ1-3
size: large
D: NA
CDR3: CSVGGSGNTIYF
DNA: TGCAGCGTTGGAGGGTCTGGAAACACCATATATTTT

V: TRBV4-3
J: TRBJ2-7
size: NA
D: TRBD1
CDR3: CASSQGYRGSYEQYF
DNA: TGCGCCAGCAGCCAAGGCTACAGGGGGTCCTACGAGCAGTACTTC

V: TRBV7-2
J: TRBJ2-1
size: NA
D: TRBD2
CDR3: CASSISSGRYLSEQFF
DNA: TGTGCCAGCAGCATAAGTAGCGGGAGATATCTAAGTGAGCAGTTCTTC

V: TRBV19
J: TRBJ2-6
size: NA
D: TRBD2
CDR3: CASMWTSGRVGANVLTF
DNA: TGTGCCAGTATGTGGACTAGCGGGAGGGTTGGGGCCAACGTCCTGACTTTC

V: TRBV29-1
J: TRBJ1-2
size: NA
D: NA
CDR3: CSVRQRWGSGGYTF
DNA: TGCAGCGTAAGACAACGCTGGGGGTCCGGCGGCTACACCTTC

V: TRBV5-6
J: TRBJ2-7
size: NA
D: NA
CDR3: CASSWDTGIQMYEQYF
DNA: TGTGCCAGCAGCTGGGACACGGGGATCCAAATGTACGAGCAGTACTTC